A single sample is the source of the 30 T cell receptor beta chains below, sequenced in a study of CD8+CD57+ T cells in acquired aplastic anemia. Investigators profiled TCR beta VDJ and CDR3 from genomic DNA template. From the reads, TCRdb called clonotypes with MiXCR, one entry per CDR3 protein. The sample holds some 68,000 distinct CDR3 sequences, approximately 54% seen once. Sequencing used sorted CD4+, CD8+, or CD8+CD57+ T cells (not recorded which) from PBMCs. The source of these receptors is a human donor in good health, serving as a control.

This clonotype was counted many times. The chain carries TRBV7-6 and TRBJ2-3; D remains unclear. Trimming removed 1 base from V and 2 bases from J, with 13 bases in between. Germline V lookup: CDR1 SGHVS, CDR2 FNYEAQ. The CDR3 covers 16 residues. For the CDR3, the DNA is TGTGCCAGCAGCTTAGAGGTAGCCCAGTACACAGATACGCAGTATTTT. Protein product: CASSLEVAQYTDTQYF.

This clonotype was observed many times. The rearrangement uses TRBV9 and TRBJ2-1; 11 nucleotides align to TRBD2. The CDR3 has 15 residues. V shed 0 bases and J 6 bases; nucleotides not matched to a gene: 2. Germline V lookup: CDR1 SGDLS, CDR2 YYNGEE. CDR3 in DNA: TGTGCCAGCAGCGTAGGGACTAGCGGGTCCAATGAGCAGTTCTTC. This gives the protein CASSVGTSGSNEQFF.

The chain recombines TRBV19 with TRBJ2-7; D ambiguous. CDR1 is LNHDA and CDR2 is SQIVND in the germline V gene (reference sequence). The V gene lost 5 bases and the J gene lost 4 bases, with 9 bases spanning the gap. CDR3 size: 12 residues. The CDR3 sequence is CASSPSEYEQYF. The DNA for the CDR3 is TGTGCCAGTAGTCCCAGTGAGTACGAGCAGTACTTC.

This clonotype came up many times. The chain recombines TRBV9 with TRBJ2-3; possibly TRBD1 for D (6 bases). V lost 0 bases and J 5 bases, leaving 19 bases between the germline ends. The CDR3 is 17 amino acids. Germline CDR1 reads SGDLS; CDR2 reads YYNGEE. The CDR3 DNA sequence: TGTGCCAGCAGCGTAGGAGACTACAGGGTTTTAGGAGATACGCAGTATTTT. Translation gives CASSVGDYRVLGDTQYF.

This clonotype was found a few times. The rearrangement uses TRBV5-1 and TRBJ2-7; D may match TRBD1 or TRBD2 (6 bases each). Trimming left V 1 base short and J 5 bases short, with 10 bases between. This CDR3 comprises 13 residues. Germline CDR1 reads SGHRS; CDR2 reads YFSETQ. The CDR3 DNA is TGCGCCAGCAGCTTGTGGGGGGCTGACGAGCAGTACTTC. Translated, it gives CASSLWGADEQYF.

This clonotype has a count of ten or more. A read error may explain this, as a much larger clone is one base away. The CDR3 region has the DNA TGTGTCAGTGCATGGGGTACTGAAGCTTTCTTT. Protein sequence: CVSAWGTEAFF. The rearrangement joins TRBV19 to TRBJ1-1; D unclear. Germline V lookup: CDR1 LNHDA, CDR2 SQIVND (reference sequence). The CDR3 totals 11 residues.

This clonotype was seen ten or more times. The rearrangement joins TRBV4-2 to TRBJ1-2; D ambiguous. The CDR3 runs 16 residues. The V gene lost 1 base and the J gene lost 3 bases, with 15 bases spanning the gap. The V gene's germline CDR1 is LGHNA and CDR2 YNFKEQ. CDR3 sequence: CASSQGYAPGDYGYTF. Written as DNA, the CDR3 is TGTGCCAGCAGCCAAGGGTATGCTCCGGGAGACTATGGCTACACCTTC.

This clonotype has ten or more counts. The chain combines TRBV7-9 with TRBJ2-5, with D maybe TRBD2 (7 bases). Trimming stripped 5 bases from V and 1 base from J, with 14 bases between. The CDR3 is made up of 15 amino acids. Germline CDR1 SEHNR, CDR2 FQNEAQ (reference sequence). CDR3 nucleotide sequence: TGTGCCAGCAGCCACAGGGAGGGGGGCCAAGAGACCCAGTACTTC. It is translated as CASSHREGGQETQYF.

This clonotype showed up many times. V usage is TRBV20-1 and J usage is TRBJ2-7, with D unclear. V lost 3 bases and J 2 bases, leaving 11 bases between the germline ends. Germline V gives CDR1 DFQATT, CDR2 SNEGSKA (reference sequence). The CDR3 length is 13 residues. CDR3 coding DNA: TGCAGTGCTAGGATTCCAGTTACCTACGAGCAGTACTTC. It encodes CSARIPVTYEQYF.

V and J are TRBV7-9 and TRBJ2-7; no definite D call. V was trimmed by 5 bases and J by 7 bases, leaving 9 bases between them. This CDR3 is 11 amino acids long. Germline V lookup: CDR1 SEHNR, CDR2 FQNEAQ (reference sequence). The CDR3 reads CASSITSEQYF. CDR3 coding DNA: TGTGCCAGCAGCATAACAAGTGAGCAGTACTTC.

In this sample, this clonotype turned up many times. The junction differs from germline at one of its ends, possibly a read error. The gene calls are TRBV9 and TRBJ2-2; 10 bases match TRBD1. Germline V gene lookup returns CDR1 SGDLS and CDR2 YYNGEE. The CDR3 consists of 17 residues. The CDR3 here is CACSVGGQGWNTGELFF. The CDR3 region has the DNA TGTGCCTGCAGCGTAGGGGGACAGGGGTGGAACACCGGGGAGCTGTTTTTT.

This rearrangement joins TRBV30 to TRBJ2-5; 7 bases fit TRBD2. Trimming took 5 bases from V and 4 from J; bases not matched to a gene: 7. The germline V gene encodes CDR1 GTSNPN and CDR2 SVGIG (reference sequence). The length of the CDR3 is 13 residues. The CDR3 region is CAWSAGFPETQYF. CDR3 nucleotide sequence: TGTGCCTGGTCAGCGGGGTTTCCAGAGACCCAGTACTTC.

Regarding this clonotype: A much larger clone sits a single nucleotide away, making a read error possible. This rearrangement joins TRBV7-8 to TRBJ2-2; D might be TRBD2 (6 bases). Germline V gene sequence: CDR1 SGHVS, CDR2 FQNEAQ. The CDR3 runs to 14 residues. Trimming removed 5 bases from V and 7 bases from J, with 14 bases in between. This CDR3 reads CASSLGGTGGELFF. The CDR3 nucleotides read TGTGCCAGCAGCCTTGGGGGGACGGGCGGGGAGCTGTTTTTT.

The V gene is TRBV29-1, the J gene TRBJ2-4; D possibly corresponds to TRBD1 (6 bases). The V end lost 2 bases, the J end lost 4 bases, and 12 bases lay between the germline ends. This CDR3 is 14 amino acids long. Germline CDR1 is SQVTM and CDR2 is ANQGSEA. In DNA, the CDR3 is TGCAGCGTTGAACCGACGGGACATAAAAACATTCAGTACTTC. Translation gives CSVEPTGHKNIQYF.

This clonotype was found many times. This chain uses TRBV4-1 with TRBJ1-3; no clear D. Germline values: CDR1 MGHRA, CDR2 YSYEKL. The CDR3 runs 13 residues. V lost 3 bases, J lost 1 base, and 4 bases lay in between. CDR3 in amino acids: CASSHNSGNTIYF. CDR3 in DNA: TGCGCCAGCAGCCATAATTCTGGAAACACCATATATTTT.

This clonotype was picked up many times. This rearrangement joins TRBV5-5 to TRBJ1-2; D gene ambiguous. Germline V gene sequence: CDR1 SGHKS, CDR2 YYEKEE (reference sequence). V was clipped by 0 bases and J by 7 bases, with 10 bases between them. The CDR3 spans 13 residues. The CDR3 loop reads CASSLAAESGYTF. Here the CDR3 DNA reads TGTGCCAGCAGCTTGGCGGCAGAGAGTGGCTACACCTTC. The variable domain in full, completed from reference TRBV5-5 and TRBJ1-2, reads DAGVTQSPTHLIKTRGQQVTLRCSPISGHKSVSWYQQVLGQGPQFIFQYYEKEERGRGNFPDRFSARQFPNYSSELNVNALLLGDSALYLCASSLAAESGYTFGSGTRLTVV.

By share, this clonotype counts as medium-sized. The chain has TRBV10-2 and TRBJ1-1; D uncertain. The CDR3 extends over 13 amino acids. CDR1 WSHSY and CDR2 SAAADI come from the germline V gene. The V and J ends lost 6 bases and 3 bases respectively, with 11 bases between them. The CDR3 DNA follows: TGCGCCAGCAGCCTCGGACTGGACACTGAAGCTTTCTTT. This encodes CASSLGLDTEAFF.

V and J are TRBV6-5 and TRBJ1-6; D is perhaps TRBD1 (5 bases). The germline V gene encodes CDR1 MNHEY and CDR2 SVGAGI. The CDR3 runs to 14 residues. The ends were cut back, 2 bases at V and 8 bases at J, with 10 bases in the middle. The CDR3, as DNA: TGTGCCAGCAGTTACACGGACAAGGATTCACCCCTCCACTTT. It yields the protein CASSYTDKDSPLHF.

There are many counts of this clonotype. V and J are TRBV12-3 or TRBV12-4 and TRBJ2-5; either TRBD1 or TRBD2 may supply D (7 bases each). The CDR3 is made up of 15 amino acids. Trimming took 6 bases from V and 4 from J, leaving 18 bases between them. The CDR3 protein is CASSLAGGDLETQYF. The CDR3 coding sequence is TGTGCCAGCAGCCTAGCAGGGGGGGATCTAGAGACCCAGTACTTC.

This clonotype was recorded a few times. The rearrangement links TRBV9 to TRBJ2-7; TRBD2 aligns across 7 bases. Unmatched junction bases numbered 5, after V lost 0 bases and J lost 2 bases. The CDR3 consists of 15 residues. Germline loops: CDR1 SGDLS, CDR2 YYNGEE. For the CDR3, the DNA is TGTGCCAGCAGCGTAGCTCCAGCGGGGACCTACGAGCAGTACTTC. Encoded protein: CASSVAPAGTYEQYF.

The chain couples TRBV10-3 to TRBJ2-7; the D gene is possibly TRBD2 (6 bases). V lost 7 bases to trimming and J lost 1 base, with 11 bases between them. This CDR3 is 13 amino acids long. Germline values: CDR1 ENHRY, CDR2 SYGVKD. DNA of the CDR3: TGTGCCATCAAATCGGGGGAGTCCTACGAGCAGTACTTC. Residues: CAIKSGESYEQYF.

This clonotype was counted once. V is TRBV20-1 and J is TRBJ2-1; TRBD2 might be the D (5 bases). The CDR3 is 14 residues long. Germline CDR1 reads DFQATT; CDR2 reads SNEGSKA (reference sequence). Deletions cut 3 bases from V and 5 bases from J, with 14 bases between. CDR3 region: CSASERRSHNEQFF. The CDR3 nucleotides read TGCAGTGCTAGTGAGCGGAGGAGTCACAATGAGCAGTTCTTC.

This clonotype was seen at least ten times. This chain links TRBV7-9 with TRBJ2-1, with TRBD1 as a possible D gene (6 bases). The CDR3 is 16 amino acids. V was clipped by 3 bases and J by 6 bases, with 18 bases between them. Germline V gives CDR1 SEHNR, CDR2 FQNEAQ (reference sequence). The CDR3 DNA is TGTGCCAGCAGCTTTATCTCGACAGGTATTAGCAATGAGCAGTTCTTC. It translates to CASSFISTGISNEQFF.

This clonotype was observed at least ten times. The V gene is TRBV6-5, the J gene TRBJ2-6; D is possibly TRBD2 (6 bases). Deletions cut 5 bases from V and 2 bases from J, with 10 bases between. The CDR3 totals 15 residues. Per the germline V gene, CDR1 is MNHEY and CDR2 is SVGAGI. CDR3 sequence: CASSRSGTGANVLTF. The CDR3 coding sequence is TGTGCCAGCAGTCGTAGCGGAACTGGGGCCAACGTCCTGACTTTC.

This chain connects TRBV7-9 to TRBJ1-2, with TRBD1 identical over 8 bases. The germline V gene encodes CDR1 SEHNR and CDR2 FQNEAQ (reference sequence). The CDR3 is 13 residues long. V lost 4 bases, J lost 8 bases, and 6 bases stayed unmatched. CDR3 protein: CASSWGQDLGYTF. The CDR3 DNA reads TGTGCCAGCAGCTGGGGACAGGACCTCGGCTACACCTTC.

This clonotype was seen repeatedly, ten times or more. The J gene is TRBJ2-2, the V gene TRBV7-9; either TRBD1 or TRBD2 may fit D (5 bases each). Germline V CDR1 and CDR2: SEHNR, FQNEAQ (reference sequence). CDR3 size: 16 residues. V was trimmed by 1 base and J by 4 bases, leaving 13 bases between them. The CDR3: CASSLEAGSSTGELFF. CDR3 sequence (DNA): TGTGCCAGCAGCTTAGAGGCAGGGAGCAGCACCGGGGAGCTGTTTTTT. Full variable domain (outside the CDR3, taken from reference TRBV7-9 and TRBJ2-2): DTGVSQNPRHKITKRGQNVTFRCDPISEHNRLYWYRQTLGQGPEFLTYFQNEAQLEKSRLLSDRFSAERPKGSFSTLEIQRTEQGDSAMYLCASSLEAGSSTGELFFGEGSRLTVL.

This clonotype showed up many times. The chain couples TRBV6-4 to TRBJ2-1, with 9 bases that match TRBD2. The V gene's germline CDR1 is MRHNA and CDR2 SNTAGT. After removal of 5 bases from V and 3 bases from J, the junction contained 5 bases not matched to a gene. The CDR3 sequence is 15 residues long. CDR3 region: CASSIIAGDYNEQFF. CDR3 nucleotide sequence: TGTGCCAGCAGTATTATAGCGGGAGACTACAATGAGCAGTTCTTC.

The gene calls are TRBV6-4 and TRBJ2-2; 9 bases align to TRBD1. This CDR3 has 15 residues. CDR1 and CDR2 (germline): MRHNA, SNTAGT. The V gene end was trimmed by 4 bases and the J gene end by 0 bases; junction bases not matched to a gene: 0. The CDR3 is CASSGQGANTGELFF. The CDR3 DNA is TGTGCCAGCAGTGGACAGGGGGCGAACACCGGGGAGCTGTTTTTT.

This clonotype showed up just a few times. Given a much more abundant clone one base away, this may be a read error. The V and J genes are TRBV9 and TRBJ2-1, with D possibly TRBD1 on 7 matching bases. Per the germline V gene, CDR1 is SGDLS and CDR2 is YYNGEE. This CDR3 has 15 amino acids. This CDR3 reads CASSPGAGGYNGQFF. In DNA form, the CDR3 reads TGTGCCAGCAGCCCGGGGGCAGGGGGTTACAATGGGCAGTTCTTC.

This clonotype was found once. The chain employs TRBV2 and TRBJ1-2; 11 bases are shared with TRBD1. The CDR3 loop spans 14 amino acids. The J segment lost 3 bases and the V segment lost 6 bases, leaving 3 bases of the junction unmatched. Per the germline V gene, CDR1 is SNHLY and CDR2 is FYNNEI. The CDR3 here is CASRGDRGDYGYTF. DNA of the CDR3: TGTGCCAGCAGGGGGGACAGGGGGGACTATGGCTACACCTTC.